The 21 T cell receptor beta chains presented below share a single source sample, sequenced in a study of molecular identifiers for immune sequencing clone quantification. One entry per CDR3 protein, called by TCRdb with MiXCR from the PCR reads. Of 250,000 to 350,000 distinct CDR3 sequences in the sample, about a fifth were seen once. Specimen: naive CD8+ T cells from blood, with Jurkat cell RNA spiked in. Indicated subset: FACS-sorted CD8+CD4-CCR7+CD45RA+ naive T cells. Receptors originate from a human donor in good health. Some libraries in this study had Jurkat cell RNA spiked in.

This clonotype was recorded once. A much larger clone sits a single nucleotide away, making a read error possible. The genes are TRBV19 and TRBJ2-2; no definite D call. V gave up 0 bases and J gave up 7 bases, with 6 bases separating them. CDR3 size: 13 residues. Germline V gene data show CDR1 as LNHDA and CDR2 as SQIVND (reference sequence). CDR3 sequence (DNA): TGTGCCAGTAGTATAGACGCTAGCGGGGAGCTGTTTTTT. This codes for CASSIDASGELFF.

This clonotype was detected only a few times. The chain recombines TRBV4-1 with TRBJ1-4; D is perhaps TRBD1 (5 bases). Germline assignment: CDR1 MGHRA and CDR2 YSYEKL. V lost 4 bases to trimming and J lost 1 base, with 13 bases between them. The CDR3 is 16 amino acids. CDR3 sequence (DNA): TGCGCCAGCAGCCCAATAGGGACGAAAACTAATGAAAAACTGTTTTTT. Translating gives CASSPIGTKTNEKLFF.

The sample holds a few counts of this clonotype. The rearrangement uses TRBV6-2 or TRBV6-3 and TRBJ2-3; 7 bases are shared with TRBD2. Per the germline V gene, CDR1 is MNHEY and CDR2 is SVGEGT. The J segment lost 2 bases and the V segment lost 6 bases, leaving 11 bases of the junction unmatched. There are 16 residues in the CDR3. The CDR3 bases are TGTGCCAGCAGGCCCCTGAGCGGGAAAAACACAGATACGCAGTATTTT. Translation: CASRPLSGKNTDTQYF.

Of note for this clonotype: A much larger clone lies one base from this, so it may be a read error. The chain couples TRBV27 to TRBJ2-2, with TRBD1 matching over 8 bases. CDR1 MNHEY and CDR2 SMNVEV come from the germline V gene (reference sequence). The CDR3 runs to 14 residues. The V segment lost 10 bases and the J segment 4 bases; nucleotides outside the gene matches: 8. The CDR3, as DNA: TGTGCCACATACTCGACAGGGGTCACCGGGGAGCTGTTTTTT. Amino acids: CATYSTGVTGELFF.

Only a few counts were recorded for this clonotype. CDR3 amino acids: CASSPGTLNQPQHF. CDR3 sequence (DNA): TGTGCCAGCAGCCCCGGGACACTGAATCAGCCCCAGCATTTT. The chain uses TRBV12-3 or TRBV12-4 and TRBJ1-5; D perhaps matches TRBD1 (6 bases). Trimming stripped 6 bases from V and 4 bases from J, with 13 bases between. This CDR3 comprises 14 residues.

Many counts were recorded for this clonotype. The rearrangement links TRBV3-1 to TRBJ1-5; D is possibly TRBD1 (5 bases). The CDR3 runs 16 residues. V lost 0 bases to trimming and J lost 1 base, with 10 bases between them. Per the germline V gene, CDR1 is LGHDT and CDR2 is YNNKEL (reference sequence). The CDR3, as DNA: TGTGCCAGCAGCCAAGATCCCGGGGGGAGCAATCAGCCCCAGCATTTT. Amino acid sequence: CASSQDPGGSNQPQHF.

The sample holds a few counts of this clonotype. The chain combines TRBV6-2 or TRBV6-3 with TRBJ2-1, with 11 positions matching TRBD2. The trim removed 2 bases at V and 9 bases at J, leaving 3 bases unmatched. The V gene's germline CDR1 is MNHEY and CDR2 SVGEGT. The CDR3 covers 14 residues. The CDR3 sequence: CASSYQLAGVEQFF. CDR3 sequence (DNA): TGTGCCAGCAGTTACCAACTAGCGGGGGTTGAGCAGTTCTTC.

This clonotype was counted at least ten times. This chain links TRBV7-8 with TRBJ1-6; unclear D gene. The CDR3 consists of 15 residues. Germline V gene data show CDR1 as SGHVS and CDR2 as FQNEAQ. With 1 base removed from V and 7 bases from J, the gap between germline ends came to 11 bases. CDR3 protein: CASSLVHTGNSPLHF. For the CDR3, the DNA is TGTGCCAGCAGCTTAGTACACACTGGGAATTCACCCCTCCACTTT.

Ten or more counts support this clonotype. The gene calls are TRBV5-8 and TRBJ2-1; possible D gene TRBD2, 6 bases. Germline loops: CDR1 SGHTS, CDR2 YDEGEE. V lost 9 bases and J 6 bases, leaving 19 bases between the germline ends. This CDR3 has 14 residues. CDR3 region: CAIRTGERGNEQFF. CDR3 nucleotides: TGTGCCATCCGCACGGGGGAGAGGGGCAATGAGCAGTTCTTC. The whole variable domain, remainder taken from reference TRBV5-8 and TRBJ2-1, is EAGVTQSPTHLIKTRGQQATLRCSPISGHTSVYWYQQALGLGLQFLLWYDEGEERNRGNFPPRFSGRQFPNYSSELNVNALELEDSALYLCAIRTGERGNEQFFGPGTRLTVL.

This clonotype was seen ten or more times. The chain uses TRBV29-1 and TRBJ2-3, with 8 positions matching TRBD2. The CDR3 spans 19 residues. CDR1 and CDR2 from the germline V gene are SQVTM and ANQGSEA. V gave up 0 bases and J gave up 3 bases; unmatched junction bases: 17. CDR3 coding DNA: TGCAGCGTTGAAGATCTTAGCGGGACCCTCGGGGGTTTGACAGATACGCAGTATTTT. The encoded protein is CSVEDLSGTLGGLTDTQYF.

The sample holds many counts of this clonotype. The chain joins TRBV12-3 or TRBV12-4 to TRBJ2-5; tentative D call: TRBD2 (6 bases). The CDR3 has 11 amino acids. Trimming stripped 7 bases from V and 5 bases from J, with 8 bases between. CDR3 in amino acids: CASTGGETQYF. The CDR3 nucleotides read TGTGCCAGCACTGGAGGGGAGACCCAGTACTTC.

Notes on this clonotype: A much larger clone is a single base away; this may be a read error. V usage is TRBV7-9 and J usage is TRBJ1-4; TRBD1 matches 9 bases. This CDR3 has 14 amino acids. Germline V gene lookup returns CDR1 SEHNR and CDR2 FQNEAQ (reference sequence). J was trimmed by 8 bases and V by 5 bases; bases with no gene match: 6. CDR3 in DNA: TGTGCCAGCAGCCTGGGACAGGGCTGCGAAAAACTGTTTTTT. This gives the protein CASSLGQGCEKLFF. Variable domain in full (rest from reference TRBV7-9 and TRBJ1-4): DTGVSQNPRHKITKRGQNVTFRCDPISEHNRLYWYRQTLGQGPEFLTYFQNEAQLEKSRLLSDRFSAERPKGSFSTLEIQRTEQGDSAMYLCASSLGQGCEKLFFGSGTQLSVL.

This clonotype was observed at least ten times. The chain employs TRBV4-3 and TRBJ2-7, with 8 bases aligning to TRBD1. The CDR3 length is 15 residues. Looked up from germline, CDR1 is LGHNA and CDR2 is YSLEER. The V segment lost 3 bases and the J segment 3 bases; nucleotides outside the gene matches: 7. CDR3 sequence: CASSHDRDRFYEQYF. CDR3 nucleotides: TGCGCCAGCAGCCATGACCGGGACAGGTTCTACGAGCAGTACTTC.

On this clonotype itself: A much larger clone sits a single nucleotide away, making a read error possible. The chain joins TRBV29-1 to TRBJ2-5; the D gene could be TRBD1 or TRBD2 (5 bases each). This CDR3 comprises 12 residues. Germline V lookup: CDR1 SQVTM, CDR2 ANQGSEA. V lost 4 bases, J lost 1 base, and 7 bases lay in between. The CDR3 spells CSVGDPQETQYF. The CDR3 bases are TGCAGCGTTGGGGACCCCCAAGAGACCCAGTACTTC.

As for this clonotype: The germline gene is not matched at one end of the junction; a read error may be the cause. The chain employs TRBV20-1 and TRBJ2-3, with 11 bases fitting TRBD2. The CDR3 loop spans 16 amino acids. Germline V lookup: CDR1 DFQATT, CDR2 SNEGSKA (reference sequence). Here the CDR3 reads CSARDVGLAGPDTLYF. CDR3 nucleotides: TGCAGTGCTAGAGATGTTGGACTAGCGGGCCCCGATACGCTGTATTTT.

This clonotype was counted many times. The V and J genes are TRBV29-1 and TRBJ1-4, with a weak D call TRBD1 (6 bases). Deletions cut 5 bases from V and 5 bases from J, with 12 bases between. Germline V gene sequence: CDR1 SQVTM, CDR2 ANQGSEA. The CDR3 length is 13 residues. CDR3 protein: CSVTWTENEKLFF. The DNA for the CDR3 is TGCAGCGTTACTTGGACAGAGAATGAAAAACTGTTTTTT.

The chain joins TRBV10-3 to TRBJ2-3, with no clear D. CDR3 length: 13 residues. V lost 2 bases, J lost 4 bases, and 7 bases lay in between. Germline V CDR1 and CDR2: ENHRY, SYGVKD. CDR3 loop: CAISEIRSDTQYF. In DNA, the CDR3 is TGTGCCATCAGTGAGATCCGGTCAGATACGCAGTATTTT.

At least ten counts were recorded for this clonotype. The chain recombines TRBV5-6 with TRBJ2-7; D may be TRBD2 (5 bases). Trimming removed 4 bases at V and 2 bases at J, with 13 bases between. Germline CDR1 SGHDT, CDR2 YYEEEE. CDR3 length: 14 amino acids. This CDR3 is CASSREDTTYEQYF. The CDR3, as DNA: TGTGCCAGCAGCCGGGAAGACACAACCTACGAGCAGTACTTC.

This clonotype was counted ten times or more. V gene TRBV7-8 combines with J gene TRBJ1-1; TRBD1 might be the D (5 bases). The CDR3 runs 13 residues. V was pared by 5 bases and J by 7 bases, with 14 bases between. Germline V gene data show CDR1 as SGHVS and CDR2 as FQNEAQ. The CDR3 nucleotides are TGTGCCAGCAGCCCGGGGACGGTAATTGAAGCTTTCTTT. Its translation is CASSPGTVIEAFF.

For this clonotype: A much larger clone differs by one base, so this may be a read error. The V gene is TRBV12-3 or TRBV12-4, the J gene TRBJ2-4, with D possibly being TRBD1 or TRBD2 (6 bases each). This CDR3 contains 17 residues. Here the CDR3 reads CASSPRQEILARNIQYF. CDR3 in DNA: TGTGCCAGCAGTCCCCGACAGGAGATACTAGCCAGAAACATTCAGTACTTC.

This clonotype came up many times. This chain uses TRBV4-3 with TRBJ2-7; no definite D call. V was pared by 0 bases and J by 1 base, with 16 bases between. In germline, CDR1 is LGHNA, CDR2 YSLEER. The CDR3 has 17 amino acids. The CDR3 region is CASSQDQAPSLSYEQYF. The CDR3 coding sequence is TGCGCCAGCAGCCAAGATCAGGCCCCCTCTTTGTCCTACGAGCAGTACTTC.